The 28 T cell receptor beta chains reported below all come from one sample, sequenced in a study of blood T cell repertoires in COVID-19. Here immunoSEQ multiplex PCR was the method, and the copy in TCRdb shows in-frame clones only, minus some. The repertoire holds about 140,000 clones, with 80% to 85% as singletons. What was sequenced was peripheral blood. Receptors originate from a woman aged 60-75 years with acute or convalescent COVID-19.

The chain joins TRBV27 to TRBJ2-7; 8 nucleotides agree with TRBD2. In germline, CDR1 is MNHEY, CDR2 SMNVEV (reference sequence). J gave up 0 bases and V 2 bases, and 6 bases lay outside the gene matches. The CDR3 runs 16 residues. This CDR3 is CASSLERSGSSYEQYF. The CDR3 coding sequence is TGTGCCAGCAGTTTAGAAAGGAGCGGGAGCTCCTACGAGCAGTACTTC.

This clone appeared once. The V call is TRBV7-3, the J call TRBJ2-3; 16 bases are a match to TRBD2. Trimming took 4 bases from V and 5 from J; bases not matched to a gene: 6. Germline V gene sequence: CDR1 SGHTA, CDR2 FQGTGA. The CDR3 extends over 17 amino acids. CDR3 sequence reads: CASSSGLAGGGRDTQYF. The CDR3 DNA follows: TGTGCCAGCAGCTCGGGACTAGCGGGAGGGGGGAGAGATACGCAGTATTTT.

The CDR3 spells CASTTEGTAANTEAFF. In nucleotides, the CDR3 is TGTGCCAGTACCACTGAGGGGACAGCGGCGAACACTGAAGCTTTCTTT. This chain uses TRBV19 with TRBJ1-1; TRBD1 matches at 7 bases. V lost 7 bases and J lost 1; bases outside the gene matches: 12. The CDR3 consists of 16 residues. The germline gives CDR1 LNHDA, CDR2 SQIVND (reference sequence). Variable domain in full (rest from reference TRBV19 and TRBJ1-1): DGGITQSPKYLFRKEGQNVTLSCEQNLNHDAMYWYRQDPGQGLRLIYYSQIVNDFQKGDIAEGYSVSREKKESFPLTVTSAQKNPTAFYLCASTTEGTAANTEAFFGQGTRLTVV.

The CDR3 region has the DNA TGCGCCAGCAGCAACCGGGGGGCCCGTAATGAAAAACTGTTTTTT. Its translation is CASSNRGARNEKLFF. V gene TRBV4-3 combines with J gene TRBJ1-4; possibly TRBD1 for D (6 bases). CDR1 and CDR2 from the germline V gene are LGHNA and YSLEER. V lost 5 bases to trimming and J lost 4 bases, with 14 bases between them. CDR3 length equals 15 residues.

This clone has a single count. The chain is built from TRBV19 and TRBJ1-1; no clear D. V shed 3 bases and J shed 0 bases, with 8 bases lying between them. The CDR3 is made up of 14 amino acids. Germline V CDR1 and CDR2: LNHDA, SQIVND (reference sequence). The CDR3 region is CASSIFGMNTEAFF. CDR3 coding DNA: TGTGCCAGTAGTATTTTTGGCATGAACACTGAAGCTTTCTTT. Drawing the rest from reference TRBV19 and TRBJ1-1, the complete variable domain is DGGITQSPKYLFRKEGQNVTLSCEQNLNHDAMYWYRQDPGQGLRLIYYSQIVNDFQKGDIAEGYSVSREKKESFPLTVTSAQKNPTAFYLCASSIFGMNTEAFFGQGTRLTVV.

This clone was found once. V gene TRBV18 combines with J gene TRBJ2-2; possible D gene TRBD2, 6 bases. The germline gives CDR1 KGHSH, CDR2 LQKENI. Trimming took off 5 bases at V and 2 bases at J, with 9 bases between the two ends. This CDR3 is built from 14 residues. For the CDR3, the DNA is TGTGCCAGCTCAACGGGAGTTAACACCGGGGAGCTGTTTTTT. Translation: CASSTGVNTGELFF.

In DNA, the CDR3 is TGTGCCAGCAGCTTAAGGGCAGGGCTTCAAAATCGGAATGAGCAGTTCTTC. The encoded protein is CASSLRAGLQNRNEQFF. This sequence joins TRBV11-2 and TRBJ2-1; D is possibly TRBD1 (5 bases). The germline V gene encodes CDR1 SGHAT and CDR2 FQNNGV. The CDR3 is made up of 17 amino acids. V lost 2 bases, J lost 7 bases, and 21 bases lay in between.

V and J are TRBV24-1 and TRBJ2-2; 12 positions match TRBD1. The CDR3 runs to 17 residues. CDR1 is KGHDR, CDR2 SFDVKD, per germline. J lost 7 bases, V lost 4 bases, and 9 bases had no gene match. CDR3 sequence reads: CATSEGQGAWTGGELFF. The CDR3 coding sequence is TGTGCCACCAGTGAGGGACAGGGGGCATGGACCGGCGGGGAGCTGTTTTTT.

The chain employs TRBV19 and TRBJ1-5; a weak D match, TRBD1 (5 bases). This CDR3 contains 15 residues. Trimming stripped 6 bases from V and 3 bases from J, with 15 bases between. Germline V gene sequence: CDR1 LNHDA, CDR2 SQIVND (reference sequence). Here the CDR3 reads CASSTLGGSNQPQHF. The CDR3 nucleotides read TGTGCCAGTAGCACTTTGGGGGGGTCCAATCAGCCCCAGCATTTT. Based on the CDR3 plus reference TRBV19 and TRBJ1-5, the full variable domain is DGGITQSPKYLFRKEGQNVTLSCEQNLNHDAMYWYRQDPGQGLRLIYYSQIVNDFQKGDIAEGYSVSREKKESFPLTVTSAQKNPTAFYLCASSTLGGSNQPQHFGDGTRLSIL.

The V and J genes are TRBV9 and TRBJ2-1; 11 positions match TRBD2. With V trimmed by 2 bases and J by 4 bases, 2 bases remained unmatched. Germline V gives CDR1 SGDLS, CDR2 YYNGEE. CDR3 size: 15 residues. The CDR3 DNA reads as TGTGCCAGCAGCGTTGTAGCGGGAGGGTACAATGAGCAGTTCTTC. Protein sequence: CASSVVAGGYNEQFF.

This chain connects TRBV7-2 to TRBJ2-1; 9 bases align to TRBD2. The CDR3 is made up of 15 amino acids. Germline V gene sequence: CDR1 SGHTA, CDR2 FQGNSA. Trimming at V came to 6 bases and at J to 3 bases, leaving 6 bases not matched to a gene. CDR3 sequence reads: CASSPLAGYYNEQFF. As DNA, the CDR3 is TGTGCCAGCAGTCCTCTAGCGGGGTACTACAATGAGCAGTTCTTC.

The chain has TRBV28 and TRBJ1-2; the D is unclear. Germline V CDR1 and CDR2: MDHEN, SYDVKM. The CDR3 is 13 amino acids. Trimming took 5 bases from V and 6 from J, leaving 13 bases between them. In DNA, the CDR3 is TGTGCCAGCAGTATACCAGGAGGGAATGGCTACACCTTC. The encoded protein is CASSIPGGNGYTF.

The chain uses TRBV5-1 and TRBJ1-5; D is possibly TRBD1 (6 bases). This CDR3 has 15 residues. V was shortened by 0 bases and J by 1 base, with 8 bases between the two germline ends. CDR1 and CDR2 (germline): SGHRS, YFSETQ. The CDR3 here is CASSLVGASNQPQHF. CDR3 DNA: TGCGCCAGCAGCTTGGTGGGGGCGAGCAATCAGCCCCAGCATTTT.

The J gene is TRBJ2-3, the V gene TRBV4-2; 11 bases align to TRBD2. The CDR3 runs 15 residues. Germline V gene lookup returns CDR1 LGHNA and CDR2 YNFKEQ. V trimming: 3 bases; J trimming: 5 bases; junction bases outside the gene matches: 4. CDR3 amino acids: CASSQVAGGVDTQYF. The CDR3 DNA reads TGTGCCAGCAGCCAGGTAGCGGGAGGGGTAGATACGCAGTATTTT.

This chain joins TRBV11-3 and TRBJ2-1; tentative D call: TRBD1 (5 bases). Per the germline V gene, CDR1 is SGHNT and CDR2 is YENEEA. The V gene lost 1 base and the J gene lost 5 bases, with 9 bases spanning the gap. The CDR3 consists of 14 residues. For the CDR3, the DNA is TGTGCCAGCAGCTTAGTCTGGGGCGACAATGAGCAGTTCTTC. Translated: CASSLVWGDNEQFF.

The chain carries TRBV5-4 and TRBJ1-2; TRBD1 aligns across 10 bases. This CDR3 contains 16 residues. Unmatched junction bases numbered 6, after V lost 0 bases and J lost 4 bases. Germline-derived CDR1 and CDR2 are SGHNT and YYREEE (reference sequence). CDR3 DNA sequence: TGTGCCAGCAGCTTGGGACAGGGGGCGTATGCCTATGGCTACACCTTC. Residues: CASSLGQGAYAYGYTF.

The chain couples TRBV18 to TRBJ1-1; D perhaps matches TRBD1 (6 bases). This CDR3 has 16 amino acids. V lost 3 bases to trimming and J lost 4 bases, with 18 bases between them. Germline V gives CDR1 KGHSH, CDR2 LQKENI. The CDR3 loop reads CASSPNRAGVGTEAFF. For the CDR3, the DNA is TGTGCCAGCTCACCTAATCGAGCAGGGGTTGGCACTGAAGCTTTCTTT.

The chain uses TRBV4-1 and TRBJ1-5; D may be TRBD1 (5 bases). Trimming cost V 1 base and J 5 bases, with 12 bases left between them. CDR1 MGHRA and CDR2 YSYEKL come from the germline V gene. The CDR3 loop spans 15 amino acids. The CDR3 coding sequence is TGCGCCAGCAGCCAAGGACCCACAGGATATCAGCCCCAGCATTTT. This codes for CASSQGPTGYQPQHF.

The chain couples TRBV18 to TRBJ2-5; 8 bases line up with TRBD2. V was pared by 3 bases and J by 0 bases, with 6 bases of the junction left unmatched. Germline V gene data show CDR1 as KGHSH and CDR2 as LQKENI. The CDR3 is 16 residues long. The CDR3 DNA is TGTGCCAGCTCACCCAGGACTAGCACTAACCAAGAGACCCAGTACTTC. It translates to CASSPRTSTNQETQYF.

CDR3: CASSIGQPNSPLHF. CDR3 DNA: TGTGCCAGTAGTATTGGGCAGCCGAATTCACCCCTCCACTTT. J is TRBJ1-6 and V is TRBV19; D remains ambiguous. Trimming removed 3 bases from V and 7 bases from J, with 10 bases in between. Germline loops: CDR1 LNHDA, CDR2 SQIVND (reference sequence). The CDR3 runs 14 residues. The full variable domain, with the rest looked up from reference TRBV19 and TRBJ1-6, is DGGITQSPKYLFRKEGQNVTLSCEQNLNHDAMYWYRQDPGQGLRLIYYSQIVNDFQKGDIAEGYSVSREKKESFPLTVTSAQKNPTAFYLCASSIGQPNSPLHFGNGTRLTVT.

There are a few counts of this clone. V gene TRBV28 combines with J gene TRBJ1-2; D not certain. Germline V CDR1 and CDR2: MDHEN, SYDVKM. CDR3 length: 12 residues. The V end lost 2 bases, the J end lost 7 bases, and 8 bases lay between the germline ends. The DNA for the CDR3 is TGTGCCAGCAGTTTAGAGGTTTTTGGCTACACCTTC. It translates to CASSLEVFGYTF.

This chain joins TRBV7-9 and TRBJ2-7; D unresolved. The germline V gene encodes CDR1 SEHNR and CDR2 FQNEAQ (reference sequence). The CDR3 length is 13 residues. Trimming removed 1 base from V and 3 bases from J, with 7 bases in between. Here the CDR3 reads CASSLVSSYEQYF. The CDR3 region has the DNA TGTGCCAGCAGCTTAGTCTCCAGCTACGAGCAGTACTTC. Based on the CDR3 plus reference TRBV7-9 and TRBJ2-7, the full variable domain is DTGVSQNPRHKITKRGQNVTFRCDPISEHNRLYWYRQTLGQGPEFLTYFQNEAQLEKSRLLSDRFSAERPKGSFSTLEIQRTEQGDSAMYLCASSLVSSYEQYFGPGTRLTVT.

This chain connects TRBV10-1 to TRBJ2-1; no reliable D call. Trimming took off 0 bases at V and 8 bases at J, with 2 bases between the two ends. This CDR3 has 11 residues. Germline loops: CDR1 WNHNN, CDR2 SYGVQD (reference sequence). For the CDR3, the DNA is TGCGCCAGCAGTGAGTCCTATGAGCAGTTCTTC. This sequence encodes CASSESYEQFF.

The CDR3 nucleotides are TGTGCCAGCGCTCGGGGCGGGACAGCCTACGAGCAGTACTTC. Residues: CASARGGTAYEQYF. The J gene is TRBJ2-7, the V gene TRBV6-5; D might be TRBD1 (7 bases). With 8 bases removed from V and 2 bases from J, the gap between germline ends came to 16 bases. The CDR3 contains 14 residues. Germline loops: CDR1 MNHEY, CDR2 SVGAGI.

This clone was observed a single time. This chain links TRBV30 with TRBJ2-1; D possibly corresponds to TRBD1 (5 bases). The CDR3 is made up of 15 amino acids. CDR1 is GTSNPN and CDR2 is SVGIG in the germline V gene (reference sequence). Trimming took off 3 bases at V and 0 bases at J, with 12 bases between the two ends. The CDR3 protein is CAWRQWGPSYNEQFF. The CDR3 DNA follows: TGTGCCTGGAGACAGTGGGGCCCCTCCTACAATGAGCAGTTCTTC. Supplemented by reference TRBV30 and TRBJ2-1, the full variable domain reads SQTIHQWPATLVQPVGSPLSLECTVEGTSNPNLYWYRQAAGRGLQLLFYSVGIGQISSEVPQNLSASRPQDRQFILSSKKLLLSDSGFYLCAWRQWGPSYNEQFFGPGTRLTVL.

The chain couples TRBV27 to TRBJ2-1; 7 bases fit TRBD1. Germline loops: CDR1 MNHEY, CDR2 SMNVEV (reference sequence). This CDR3 comprises 15 residues. The V gene end was trimmed by 2 bases and the J gene end by 1 base; junction bases not matched to a gene: 2. CDR3 sequence (DNA): TGTGCCAGCAGTTTAAGGGACAGTTCCTACAATGAGCAGTTCTTC. Amino acids: CASSLRDSSYNEQFF.

The chain joins TRBV28 to TRBJ2-1; 9 bases are shared with TRBD2. The CDR3 consists of 18 residues. The germline V gene has CDR1 MDHEN and CDR2 SYDVKM. Germline trimming cut 0 bases from V and 4 bases from J; bases unmatched to any gene: 10. The CDR3 reads CASSLWVQTSGAYNEQFF. The CDR3 DNA is TGTGCCAGCAGTTTATGGGTACAGACTAGCGGAGCTTACAATGAGCAGTTCTTC.

The CDR3 region is CASSPILEGDIDEKLFF. The CDR3, as DNA: TGTGCCAGCAGCCCTATTCTCGAGGGGGACATAGATGAAAAACTGTTTTTT. The chain is built from TRBV7-8 and TRBJ1-4, with D possibly TRBD1 on 6 matching bases. This CDR3 comprises 17 residues. CDR1 is SGHVS and CDR2 is FQNEAQ in the germline V gene. Trimming cost V 5 bases and J 6 bases, with 22 bases left between them. Full variable domain (rest looked up from reference TRBV7-8 and TRBJ1-4): GAGVSQSPRYKVAKRGQDVALRCDPISGHVSLFWYQQALGQGPEFLTYFQNEAQLDKSGLPSDRFFAERPEGSVSTLKIQRTQQEDSAVYLCASSPILEGDIDEKLFFGSGTQLSVL.